The clone carrying this T cell receptor (beta chain) was observed a few times. The data were taken from a study of blood T cell repertoires in COVID-19. Study at large: The United States, Italy and Spain provided the acute and convalescent COVID-19 samples. T cells, B-cell-depleted T cells, or PBMCs supplied cDNA or gDNA.

In the original workflow: Amplification with reference gene primers provided the estimates of nucleated cell counts. The table came from immunoSEQ multiplex PCR; TCRdb's copy has only in-frame clones and leaves some out. V and J calls and clone size are those listed in that table; D and trimming were worked out from the DNA. The data contain more than 200,000 clones, roughly 86% of them seen just once; the ten biggest clones take up 0.7%. V lost 3 bases and J lost 1, with 10 bases in between. Germline V lookup: CDR1 SGHTA, CDR2 FQGNSA. CDR3 size: 14 residues. This receptor was taken from a human donor in a cohort sampled during active COVID-19. The material sequenced was peripheral blood. V is TRBV7-2 and J is TRBJ2-7, with D uncertain. The CDR3: CASSFPRGSYEQYF. DNA of the CDR3: TGTGCCAGCAGCTTTCCTCGCGGATCCTACGAGCAGTACTTC. The full variable domain, with the rest looked up from reference TRBV7-2 and TRBJ2-7, is GAGVSQSPSNKVTEKGKDVELRCDPISGHTALYWYRQSLGQGLEFLIYFQGNSAPDKSGLPSDRFSAERTGGSVSTLTIQRTQQEDSAVYLCASSFPRGSYEQYFGPGTRLTVT.